The text below deals with one TCR beta chain. The antigen remains unidentified. Assay: immunoSEQ multiplex PCR; the TCRdb copy retains only in-frame clones and omits some. In the table there are 40,000 or so clones, 75% to 90% of which are singletons. The CDR3 runs to 14 residues. The germline V and J ends were trimmed by 0 bases and 5 bases, with 10 bases remaining between them. Germline V gene lookup returns CDR1 MNHEY and CDR2 SVGAGI. The sample belongs to a study of T cell responses to AZD1222 COVID-19 vaccine. General study results and limits: Spike-specific TCR breadth rose after two AZD1222 doses, and depth rose as well. Repertoires were sampled only after the peak T cell response. Donors were largely white British and mainly female; clonal diversity was possibly underestimated. Epitopes outside B.1.351 and B.1.1.7 mutated regions reportedly drew nearly half of spike TCRs.

The chain couples TRBV6-5 to TRBJ1-1; D is uncertain. Here the sequenced sample was peripheral blood, taken 28 days after the second AZD1222 dose. The source is an adult who received the AZD1222 COVID-19 vaccine. The CDR3 nucleotides are TGTGCCAGCAGTTACTCGCAGCGCGGGACTGAAGCTTTCTTT. It encodes CASSYSQRGTEAFF.